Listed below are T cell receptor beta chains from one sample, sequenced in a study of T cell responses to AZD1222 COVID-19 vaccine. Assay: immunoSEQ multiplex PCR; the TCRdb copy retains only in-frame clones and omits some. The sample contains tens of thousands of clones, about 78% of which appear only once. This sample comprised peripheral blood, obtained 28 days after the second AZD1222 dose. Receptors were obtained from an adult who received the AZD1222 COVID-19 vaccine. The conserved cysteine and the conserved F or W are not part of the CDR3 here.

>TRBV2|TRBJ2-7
ASNLAGFTSSYEQY
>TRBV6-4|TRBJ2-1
ASSDSTSGGEQF
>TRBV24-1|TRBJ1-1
ATTDRGHTEAF
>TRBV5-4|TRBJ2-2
ASIDRSGRADGIGELF
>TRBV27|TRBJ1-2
ASRGPYGYT
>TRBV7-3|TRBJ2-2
ASSLQGEVGELF
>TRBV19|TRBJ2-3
ASSIGMVPDTQY
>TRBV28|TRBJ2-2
ASSLRSQSFTGELF
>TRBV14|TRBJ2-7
ASSQAGGSRQY
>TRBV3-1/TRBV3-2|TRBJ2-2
ASSQGSGELF
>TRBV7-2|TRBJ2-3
ASSLRLAGGTDTQY
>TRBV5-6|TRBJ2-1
ASSLYSTSGSNEQF
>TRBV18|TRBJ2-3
ASSPWGGGTDTQY
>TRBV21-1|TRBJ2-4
ASLSEGDRGKNIQY
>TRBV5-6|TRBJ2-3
ASSSGTGVRGTDTQY
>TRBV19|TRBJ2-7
ASSTGLSYEQY
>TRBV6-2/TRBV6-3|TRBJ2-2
ASSYPRGRAGELF
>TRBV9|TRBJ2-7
ASSRSLSSYEQY
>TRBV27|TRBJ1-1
ASSFFLNTEAF
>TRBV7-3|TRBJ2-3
ASSLMAPPDTQY
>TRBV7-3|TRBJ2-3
ASSLMAGTDTQY
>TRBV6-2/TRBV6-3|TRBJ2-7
ASSLDRTYEQY
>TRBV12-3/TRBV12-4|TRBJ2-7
ASSLLGPYEQY
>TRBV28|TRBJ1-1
ASSLRPSRGTEAF
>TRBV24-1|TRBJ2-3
ATSDWGQLNTQY
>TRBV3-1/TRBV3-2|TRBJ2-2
ASSPQGGGELF
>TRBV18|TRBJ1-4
ASSRREEFGTGKTNEKLF
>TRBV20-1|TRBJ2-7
SASLLPSYEQY
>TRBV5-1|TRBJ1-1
ASSLAPRLMNTEAF
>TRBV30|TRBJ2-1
AWSVGLPYNEQF
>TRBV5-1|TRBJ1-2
ASSHGNSYGYT
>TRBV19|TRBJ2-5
ASSPSKDTKTQY
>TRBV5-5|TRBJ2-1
ASSLPAGSNEQF
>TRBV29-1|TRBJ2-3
SVDRDPADTQY